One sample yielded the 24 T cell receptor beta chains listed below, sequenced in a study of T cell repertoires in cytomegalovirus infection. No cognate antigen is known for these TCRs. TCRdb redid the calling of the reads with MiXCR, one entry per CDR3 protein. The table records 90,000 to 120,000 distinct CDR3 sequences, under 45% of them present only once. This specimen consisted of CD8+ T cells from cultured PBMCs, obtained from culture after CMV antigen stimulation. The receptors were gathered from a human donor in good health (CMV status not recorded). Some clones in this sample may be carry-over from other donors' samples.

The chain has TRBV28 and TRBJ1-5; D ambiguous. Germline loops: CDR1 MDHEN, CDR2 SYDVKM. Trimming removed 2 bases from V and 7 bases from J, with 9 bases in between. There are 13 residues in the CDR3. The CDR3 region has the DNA TGTGCCAGCAGTTTAATCTTCACCCAGCCCCAGCATTTT. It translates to CASSLIFTQPQHF.

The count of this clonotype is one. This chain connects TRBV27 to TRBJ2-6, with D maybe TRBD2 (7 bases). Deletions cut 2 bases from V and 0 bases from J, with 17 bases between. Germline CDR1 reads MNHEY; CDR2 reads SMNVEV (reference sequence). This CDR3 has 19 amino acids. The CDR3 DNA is TGTGCCAGCAGTTTAGGAACGGGCGGGGGCGTCTCTGGGGCCAACGTCCTGACTTTC. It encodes CASSLGTGGGVSGANVLTF.

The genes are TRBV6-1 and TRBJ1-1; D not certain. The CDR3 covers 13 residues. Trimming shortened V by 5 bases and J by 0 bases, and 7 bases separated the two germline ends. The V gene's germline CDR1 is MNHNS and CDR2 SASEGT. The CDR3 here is CASSLYMNTEAFF. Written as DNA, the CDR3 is TGTGCCAGCAGTTTGTACATGAACACTGAAGCTTTCTTT.

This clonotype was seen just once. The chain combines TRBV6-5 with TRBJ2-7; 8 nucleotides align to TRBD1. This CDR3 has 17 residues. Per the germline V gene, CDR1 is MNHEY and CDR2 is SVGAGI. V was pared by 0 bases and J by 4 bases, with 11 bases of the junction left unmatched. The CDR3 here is CASSYSRDRGELYEQYF. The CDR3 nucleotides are TGTGCCAGCAGTTACTCAAGAGACAGGGGAGAGCTATACGAGCAGTACTTC.

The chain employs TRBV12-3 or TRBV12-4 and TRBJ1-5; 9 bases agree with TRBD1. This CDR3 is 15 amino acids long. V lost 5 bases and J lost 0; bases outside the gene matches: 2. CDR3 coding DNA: TGTGCCAGCAGTAGGACAGGGGTTAGCAATCAGCCCCAGCATTTT. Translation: CASSRTGVSNQPQHF.

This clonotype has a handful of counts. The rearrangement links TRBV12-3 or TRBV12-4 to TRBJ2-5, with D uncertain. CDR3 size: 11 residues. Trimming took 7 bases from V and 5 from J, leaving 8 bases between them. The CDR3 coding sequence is TGTGCCAGCAAAGCGATGGAGACCCAGTACTTC. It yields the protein CASKAMETQYF.

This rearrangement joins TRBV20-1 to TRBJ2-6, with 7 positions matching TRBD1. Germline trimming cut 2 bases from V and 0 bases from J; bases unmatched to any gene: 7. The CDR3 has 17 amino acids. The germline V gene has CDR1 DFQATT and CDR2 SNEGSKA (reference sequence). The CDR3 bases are TGCAGTGCTAGAAAGACAGGGCACCACTCTGGGGCCAACGTCCTGACTTTC. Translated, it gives CSARKTGHHSGANVLTF.

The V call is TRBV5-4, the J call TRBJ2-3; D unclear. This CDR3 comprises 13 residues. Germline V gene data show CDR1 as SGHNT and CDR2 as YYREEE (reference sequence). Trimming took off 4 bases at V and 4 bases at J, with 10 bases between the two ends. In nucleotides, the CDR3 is TGTGCCAGCAGCGCTGCGTGGGCAGATACGCAGTATTTT. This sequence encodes CASSAAWADTQYF.

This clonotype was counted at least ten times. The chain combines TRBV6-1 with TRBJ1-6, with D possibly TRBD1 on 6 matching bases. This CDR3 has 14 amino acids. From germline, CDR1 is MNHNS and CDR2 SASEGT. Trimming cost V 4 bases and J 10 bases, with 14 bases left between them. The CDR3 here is CASSVPGVISPLHF. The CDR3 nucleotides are TGTGCCAGCAGTGTTCCAGGGGTCATATCACCCCTCCACTTT.

The CDR3 sequence is CASSASGGGSTDTQYF. Here the CDR3 DNA reads TGTGCCAGCTCGGCTAGCGGGGGGGGTAGCACAGATACGCAGTATTTT. The rearrangement uses TRBV7-6 and TRBJ2-3; 12 positions agree with TRBD2. The CDR3 loop spans 16 amino acids. The germline gives CDR1 SGHVS, CDR2 FNYEAQ. Losses at the gene ends were 8 bases for V and 0 bases for J; bases not matched to a gene: 6.

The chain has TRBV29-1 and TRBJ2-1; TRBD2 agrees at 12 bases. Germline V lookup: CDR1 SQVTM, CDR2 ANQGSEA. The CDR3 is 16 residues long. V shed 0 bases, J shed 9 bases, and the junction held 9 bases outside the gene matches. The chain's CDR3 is CSVEDPASGGVGEQFF. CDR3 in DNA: TGCAGCGTTGAAGATCCGGCTAGCGGGGGGGTAGGTGAGCAGTTCTTC.

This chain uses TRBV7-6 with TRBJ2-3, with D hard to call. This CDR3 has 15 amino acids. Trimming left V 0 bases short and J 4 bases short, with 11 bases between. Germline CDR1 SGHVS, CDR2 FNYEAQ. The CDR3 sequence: CASSLALSSADTQYF. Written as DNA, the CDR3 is TGTGCCAGCAGCTTAGCCCTGTCTTCGGCAGATACGCAGTATTTT.

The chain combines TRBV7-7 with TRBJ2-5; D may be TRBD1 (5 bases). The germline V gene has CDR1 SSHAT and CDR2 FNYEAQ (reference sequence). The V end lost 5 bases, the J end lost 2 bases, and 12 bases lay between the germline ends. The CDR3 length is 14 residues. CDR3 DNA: TGTGCCAGCAGCCCTCCCACAGGACAAGAGACCCAGTACTTC. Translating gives CASSPPTGQETQYF.

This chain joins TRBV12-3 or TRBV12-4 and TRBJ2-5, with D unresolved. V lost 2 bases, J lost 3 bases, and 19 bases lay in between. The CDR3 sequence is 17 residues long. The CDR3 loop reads CASSLFKAGPWKETQYF. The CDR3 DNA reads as TGTGCCAGCAGTTTATTCAAGGCAGGCCCATGGAAAGAGACCCAGTACTTC.

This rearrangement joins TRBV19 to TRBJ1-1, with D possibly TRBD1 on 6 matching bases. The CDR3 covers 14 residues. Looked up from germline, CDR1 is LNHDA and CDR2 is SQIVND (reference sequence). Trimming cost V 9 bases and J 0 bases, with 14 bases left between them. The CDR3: CASTPGVMNTEAFF. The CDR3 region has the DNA TGTGCCAGCACACCAGGGGTTATGAACACTGAAGCTTTCTTT. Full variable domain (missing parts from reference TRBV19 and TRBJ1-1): DGGITQSPKYLFRKEGQNVTLSCEQNLNHDAMYWYRQDPGQGLRLIYYSQIVNDFQKGDIAEGYSVSREKKESFPLTVTSAQKNPTAFYLCASTPGVMNTEAFFGQGTRLTVV.

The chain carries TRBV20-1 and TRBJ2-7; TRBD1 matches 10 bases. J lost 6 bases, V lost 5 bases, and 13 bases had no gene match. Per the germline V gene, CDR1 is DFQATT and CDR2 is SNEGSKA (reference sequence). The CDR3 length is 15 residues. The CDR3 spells CSAEVGTGAAFEQYF. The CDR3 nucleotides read TGCAGTGCTGAAGTCGGGACAGGGGCGGCATTCGAGCAGTACTTC.

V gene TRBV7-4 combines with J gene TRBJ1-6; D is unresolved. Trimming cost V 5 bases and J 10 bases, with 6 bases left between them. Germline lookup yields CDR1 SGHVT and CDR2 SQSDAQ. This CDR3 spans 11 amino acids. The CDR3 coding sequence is TGTGCCAGCAGCCGGGAGTCACCCCTCCACTTT. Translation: CASSRESPLHF.

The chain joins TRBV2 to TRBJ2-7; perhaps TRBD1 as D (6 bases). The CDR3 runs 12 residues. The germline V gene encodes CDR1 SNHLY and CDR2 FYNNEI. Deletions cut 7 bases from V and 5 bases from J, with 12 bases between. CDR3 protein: CASNREGDEQYF. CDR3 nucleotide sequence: TGTGCCAGCAACAGGGAAGGAGACGAGCAGTACTTC. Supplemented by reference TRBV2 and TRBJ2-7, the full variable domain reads EPEVTQTPSHQVTQMGQEVILRCVPISNHLYFYWYRQILGQKVEFLVSFYNNEISEKSEIFDDQFSVERPDGSNFTLKIRSTKLEDSAMYFCASNREGDEQYFGPGTRLTVT.

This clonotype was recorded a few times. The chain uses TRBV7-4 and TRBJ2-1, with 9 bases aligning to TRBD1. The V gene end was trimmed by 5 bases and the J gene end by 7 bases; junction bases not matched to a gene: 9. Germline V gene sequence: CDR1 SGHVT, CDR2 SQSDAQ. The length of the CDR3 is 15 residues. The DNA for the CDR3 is TGTGCCAGCAGCCCAACAGGGGGCGCGGGTAATGAGCAGTTCTTC. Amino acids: CASSPTGGAGNEQFF.

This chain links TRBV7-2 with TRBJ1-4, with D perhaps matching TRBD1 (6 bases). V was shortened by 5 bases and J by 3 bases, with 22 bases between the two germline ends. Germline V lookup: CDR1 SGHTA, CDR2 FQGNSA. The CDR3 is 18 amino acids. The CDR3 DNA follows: TGTGCCAGCAGCGACCGGGACTGGGGGCGAATGGCTAATGAAAAACTGTTTTTT. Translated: CASSDRDWGRMANEKLFF.

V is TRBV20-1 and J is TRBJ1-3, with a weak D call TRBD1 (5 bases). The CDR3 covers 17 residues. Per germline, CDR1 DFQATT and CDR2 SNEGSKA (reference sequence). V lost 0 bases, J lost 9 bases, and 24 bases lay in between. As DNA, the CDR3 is TGCAGTGCTAGAGATAGGTCGGAGGGGACCGTACCGGGCACCATATATTTT. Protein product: CSARDRSEGTVPGTIYF.

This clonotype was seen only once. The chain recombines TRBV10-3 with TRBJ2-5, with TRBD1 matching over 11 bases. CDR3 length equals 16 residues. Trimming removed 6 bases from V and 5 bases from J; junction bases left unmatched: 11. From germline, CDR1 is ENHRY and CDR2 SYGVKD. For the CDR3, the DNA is TGTGCCATCAGCGACCCTCGGACAGGGGGCCTGGAGACCCAGTACTTC. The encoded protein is CAISDPRTGGLETQYF.

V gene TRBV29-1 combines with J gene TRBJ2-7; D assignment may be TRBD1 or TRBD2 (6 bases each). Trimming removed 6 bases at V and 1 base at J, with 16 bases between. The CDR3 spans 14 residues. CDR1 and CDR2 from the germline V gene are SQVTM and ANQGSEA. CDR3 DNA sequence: TGCAGCGTGGTAGGGGGGCGCGGATCCTACGAGCAGTACTTC. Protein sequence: CSVVGGRGSYEQYF.

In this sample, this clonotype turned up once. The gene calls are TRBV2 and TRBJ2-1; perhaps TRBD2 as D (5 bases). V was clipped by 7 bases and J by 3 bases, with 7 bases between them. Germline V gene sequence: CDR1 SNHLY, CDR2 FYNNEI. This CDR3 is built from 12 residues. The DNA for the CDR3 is TGTGCCAGCACCGACTACTACAATGAGCAGTTCTTC. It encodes CASTDYYNEQFF. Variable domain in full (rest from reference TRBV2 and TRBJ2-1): EPEVTQTPSHQVTQMGQEVILRCVPISNHLYFYWYRQILGQKVEFLVSFYNNEISEKSEIFDDQFSVERPDGSNFTLKIRSTKLEDSAMYFCASTDYYNEQFFGPGTRLTVL.